These T cell receptor beta chains were read from a single sample in a study of cytomegalovirus exposure and HLA in healthy donors. The method was immunoSEQ multiplex PCR; TCRdb's version includes in-frame clones alone and lacks a portion of them. This sample has 150,000 to 200,000 clones, with approximately 87% found just once. The source material was PBMCs. These receptors originate from a woman in her 30s in good health and CMV-seronegative. CDR3s include the opening cysteine and the closing phenylalanine or tryptophan. Each record gives: CDR3 DNA, CDR3 protein, clone size, J gene, D gene, V gene. The D gene is left open where the match is weak. The listing skips clone size in some rows; elsewhere it reads once, few, many or a size class.

DNA: TGTGCCCTGAAAACGGGACAGGGCGTAGGCGGGGAGCTGTTTTTT
CDR3: CALKTGQGVGGELFF
size: .
J: TRBJ2-2
D: TRBD1
V: TRBV30

DNA: TGTGCCAGCAGTTTCTCTCTCTACTACGAGCAGTACTTC
CDR3: CASSFSLYYEQYF
size: .
J: TRBJ2-7
D: .
V: TRBV27

DNA: TGTGCCAGCAGCTTGAACCAGGGTGGAGAAAAACTGTTTTTT
CDR3: CASSLNQGGEKLFF
size: .
J: TRBJ1-4
D: .
V: TRBV7-9

DNA: TGTGCCAGCAGCCAACAGGGTGGTAATGAAAAACTGTTTTTT
CDR3: CASSQQGGNEKLFF
size: .
J: TRBJ1-4
D: .
V: TRBV16

DNA: TGTGCCAGCAGCTTGGATATATGGGAGGAGGACTATGGCTACACCTTC
CDR3: CASSLDIWEEDYGYTF
size: .
J: TRBJ1-2
D: .
V: TRBV5-6

DNA: TGCAGTGCTAGAGATAGCGGGGGGCGGTTCTTC
CDR3: CSARDSGGRFF
size: .
J: TRBJ2-1
D: TRBD2
V: TRBV20-1

DNA: TGTGCCAGCAAGGGGCGGTCTGTCTCCTACAATGAGCAGTTCTTC
CDR3: CASKGRSVSYNEQFF
size: .
J: TRBJ2-1
D: .
V: TRBV2

DNA: TGTGCCAGCAGCCCCCTCGGACTAGCGGATACGCAGTATTTT
CDR3: CASSPLGLADTQYF
size: .
J: TRBJ2-3
D: TRBD2
V: TRBV7-6

DNA: TGTGCCAGCAGTTACGGGGCGGGGAACTATGGCTACACCTTC
CDR3: CASSYGAGNYGYTF
size: .
J: TRBJ1-2
D: .
V: TRBV6-5

DNA: TGTGCTAGTCTTACCGGGACATCGTATAGCAATCAGCCCCAGCATTTT
CDR3: CASLTGTSYSNQPQHF
size: .
J: TRBJ1-5
D: .
V: TRBV12-5

DNA: TGTGCCAGCAGCTTTCAGTCAGGGGGCTTGGGTTCACCCCTCCACTTT
CDR3: CASSFQSGGLGSPLHF
size: once
J: TRBJ1-6
D: TRBD1
V: TRBV7-2

DNA: TGCGCCAGCAGCATGCCGGGGGGCCGAGGCTGGGGCTACACCTTC
CDR3: CASSMPGGRGWGYTF
size: .
J: TRBJ1-2
D: .
V: TRBV5-1

DNA: TGTGCCAGCAGTTCCTGGACTAGCGGGGGAAGTGAGACCCAGTACTTC
CDR3: CASSSWTSGGSETQYF
size: once
J: TRBJ2-5
D: TRBD2
V: TRBV6-6

DNA: TGCGCCAGCAGCCATCCGGACAGGCCAAACAATGAGCAGTTCTTC
CDR3: CASSHPDRPNNEQFF
size: .
J: TRBJ2-1
D: TRBD1
V: TRBV4-1

DNA: TGTGCCAGCAGCTTCTCGGCAGATACGCAGTATTTT
CDR3: CASSFSADTQYF
size: once
J: TRBJ2-3
D: .
V: TRBV7-9

DNA: TGTGCCAGCAGGGGAGAAGGGGGGGTCTTCAACTATGGCTACACCTTC
CDR3: CASRGEGGVFNYGYTF
size: .
J: TRBJ1-2
D: .
V: TRBV25-1

DNA: TGTGCCAGCAACGCACTAGCGGGGGGTGTTAATGAGCAGTTCTTC
CDR3: CASNALAGGVNEQFF
size: .
J: TRBJ2-1
D: TRBD2
V: TRBV27

DNA: TGTGCCAGCAGCGCTCCGGACAGGCATACTAACTATGGCTACACCTTC
CDR3: CASSAPDRHTNYGYTF
size: .
J: TRBJ1-2
D: TRBD1
V: TRBV9

DNA: TGTGCCAGCAGTTACGGATCGGGGGGAAACACCATATATTTT
CDR3: CASSYGSGGNTIYF
size: .
J: TRBJ1-3
D: .
V: TRBV6-6

DNA: TGTGCCAGCAGTCCCTCTAGCGGTAATTTACAAGAGACCCAGTACTTC
CDR3: CASSPSSGNLQETQYF
size: .
J: TRBJ2-5
D: TRBD2
V: TRBV27

DNA: TGTGCCAGCAGCCAGAGGGCGGGGGTGTATGAGCAGTTCTTC
CDR3: CASSQRAGVYEQFF
size: .
J: TRBJ2-1
D: TRBD2
V: TRBV7-2

DNA: TGTGCCAGCAGCCAAGTCAGAGGGGGCCACGAGCAGTACTTC
CDR3: CASSQVRGGHEQYF
size: .
J: TRBJ2-7
D: TRBD1
V: TRBV14

DNA: TGCGCCAGCAGCCGCGGACAGGGGAATGAAAAACTGTTTTTT
CDR3: CASSRGQGNEKLFF
size: once
J: TRBJ1-4
D: TRBD1
V: TRBV5-1

DNA: TGTGCCAGCAGCGCAGAGGACGGGGGGGCTGGAACCGGGGAGCTGTTTTTT
CDR3: CASSAEDGGAGTGELFF
size: .
J: TRBJ2-2
D: TRBD2
V: TRBV9

DNA: TGTGCCAGCAGCTTGGGGGGGACTAGCCAAGAGACCCAGTACTTC
CDR3: CASSLGGTSQETQYF
size: .
J: TRBJ2-5
D: TRBD2
V: TRBV7-2

DNA: TGCGCCAGCAGCCACCACCCAGGGTACCAGCCCCAGCATTTT
CDR3: CASSHHPGYQPQHF
size: .
J: TRBJ1-5
D: .
V: TRBV4-1

DNA: TGTGCCAGCAGCTCGACGACCGGGACTAGCGGATCCTACGAGCAGTACTTC
CDR3: CASSSTTGTSGSYEQYF
size: once
J: TRBJ2-7
D: TRBD2
V: TRBV5-6

DNA: TGTGCCAGCAGCGTGGGGCAGGGCTATGAGCAGTTCTTC
CDR3: CASSVGQGYEQFF
size: .
J: TRBJ2-1
D: .
V: TRBV9